This TCR beta chain was obtained from a study of metastatic and nonmetastatic thyroid tumors (dated by TCRdb to the early 2020s). The study in broad terms: The researchers compared repertoires between peripheral blood samples and tumor or nodule tissue samples from patients with malignant or benign thyroid disease. What the research found in general, with its limitations: In both blood and tumor samples, malignant tumors were reported to have significantly higher TCR beta diversity than benign nodules.

The CDR3 measures 18 amino acids from cysteine to phenylalanine. Left in the record is the CDR3 DNA by itself, 54 bases read in frame from the first base. Trimming leaves V shorter by 3 bases and J shorter by 7 bases, with the junction holding 13 bases beyond the gene matches. For CDR1 and CDR2, the germline V gene lists MGHRA and YSYEKL. Libraries were prepared through PCR. Data came from an Illumina HiSeq 4000. High-throughput sequencing was used to profile the CDR3 region of the TCR beta-chain in every patient. The authors' analysis ran thus. A classifier to discriminate distant-metastatic papillary thyroid cancer patients was built from CDR3 differences across clinicopathological groups. The Shannon index was used to measure repertoire diversity, and the Morisita-Horn index was used to measure how similar tumor and blood repertoires were. TCRdb's own reprocessing of the public reads used fastp at Q25 and MiXCR and kept productive beta chains. It is TCRdb's table, rather than the study itself, that gives the V and J calls and clone size. Across this sample there are approximately 25,000 clones, with around 26% seen only once. The ten largest make up around 16% of the sample.

Before undergoing thyroid surgery, none of the patients had been given any kind of treatment. The study retrospectively analysed patient clinical samples collected from the early 2010s to the late 2010s using T-cell receptor beta sequencing. At least ten counts were recorded for this clone. Its antigen is currently not known. No base quality values were provided; no much bigger clone lies one nucleotide off. The chain joins TRBV4-1 to TRBJ2-1; 12 central bases correspond to TRBD2. This sequence originates from a male donor with papillary thyroid cancer or a benign thyroid nodule (not recorded which). Some clones in this sample may be carry-over from other donors' samples. The specimen was blood. The nucleotide sequence reads TGCGCCAGCAGCCACCGCGGACTAGCGGGAAGACGGAATAATGAGCAGTTCTTC. Translated, it gives CASSHRGLAGRRNNEQFF.